The sequence of this T cell receptor (beta chain) was determined in a study of identical twins. Study-wide points: When twins shared out-of-frame alpha sequences, those sequences had excess low generation probability. Invariant cells of the MAIT and iNKT types might have partly distorted the zero-insertion analyses.

A universal primer site was added by template switching, and unique molecular identifiers were carried by the cDNA. TCRdb re-derived calls from the 5' RACE reads in MiXCR, one entry per CDR3 protein. This sample has 150,000 or so distinct CDR3 sequences, with roughly 3.5% found just once. This clonotype was seen only once. Its antigen is unknown. A much larger clonotype is one base distant, so this may be a read error. This CDR3 is missing its conserved last phenylalanine or tryptophan, likely due to a read error. Germline CDR1 DFQATT, CDR2 SNEGSKA (reference sequence). J was trimmed by 4 bases and V by 3 bases; bases with no gene match: 7. This CDR3 region has 15 residues. Everyone who donated was a healthy Caucasian.

This chain uses TRBV20-1 with TRBJ2-1; TRBD1 matches at 9 bases. The sample consisted of memory T cells sorted from blood. This receptor was taken from a man aged 18 to 30 in good health. CDR3 DNA: TGCAGTGCTAGTAGGGGCGGGACAGGGTACAATGAGCAGTTCATC. This codes for CSASRGGTGYNEQFI.